This T cell receptor beta chain was identified in a study of CD8+CD57+ T cells in acquired aplastic anemia. Whole-study context: Yields of DNA that came from sorted CD4+ and CD8+ cells averaged 3.2 ug. CD4+ cell libraries from healthy donors averaged about 10.8 million reads. Findings and caveats of the study: Patients and controls had CD8+ Simpson's diversity values that were not significantly distinct. Between patients and controls, approximately 29 CD8+ CDR3 sequences were found in common.

Genomic DNA was employed as the template in profiling TCR beta VDJ and CDR3. MiXCR was run by TCRdb on the reads, yielding one entry per CDR3 protein. The sample lists about 110,000 distinct CDR3 sequences, around half occurring once. This clonotype has at least ten counts. Its specificity is unknown. The sequence was obtained from a human donor in good health, serving as a control. Sequenced input: sorted CD4+, CD8+, or CD8+CD57+ T cells (not recorded which) from PBMCs.

CDR3 sequence: CASSDGQGATYGYTF. Written as DNA, the CDR3 is TGTGCCAGCAGTGACGGACAGGGGGCGACCTATGGCTACACCTTC. The rearrangement links TRBV2 to TRBJ1-2; TRBD1 matches at 11 bases. This CDR3 is built from 15 residues. J lost 4 bases, V lost 3 bases, and 4 bases had no gene match. Germline CDR1 is SNHLY and CDR2 is FYNNEI.